A selection of T cell receptor beta chains follows, all from one sample in a study of CD8 T cell repertoires and HIV-1 epitope variants. No antigen has been assigned to these receptors. Here immunoSEQ multiplex PCR was the method, and the copy in TCRdb shows in-frame clones only, minus some. The sample carries 4,000 to 5,000 clones, around 65% recorded once. Sample: cultured CD8+ T cells derived from PBMCs. The receptor set was obtained from a male donor with HIV. CDR3s include the opening cysteine and the closing phenylalanine or tryptophan. Each record gives: J gene, clone size, D gene, V gene, CDR3 protein, CDR3 DNA. The D gene is left open where the match is weak. A row's size may be missing; if present it is once, few, many or a size class.

j_gene: TRBJ1-1
abundance: -
d_gene: TRBD1
v_gene: TRBV25-1
CDR3aa: CATGAGGTEAFF
CDR3nt: TGTGCTACAGGGGCGGGTGGCACTGAAGCTTTCTTT

j_gene: TRBJ1-6
abundance: -
d_gene: -
v_gene: TRBV4-1
CDR3aa: CASSVDPGGSPLHF
CDR3nt: TGCGCCAGCAGCGTGGACCCTGGTGGGTCACCCCTCCACTTT

j_gene: TRBJ2-7
abundance: -
d_gene: -
v_gene: TRBV7-9
CDR3aa: CASSRQDSYEQYF
CDR3nt: TGTGCCAGCAGCCGTCAGGACAGTTACGAGCAGTACTTC

j_gene: TRBJ2-7
abundance: -
d_gene: TRBD2
v_gene: TRBV7-9
CDR3aa: CASSSDLAADPYEQYF
CDR3nt: TGTGCCAGCAGCTCGGATCTAGCGGCCGACCCCTACGAGCAGTACTTC

j_gene: TRBJ2-7
abundance: -
d_gene: -
v_gene: TRBV7-9
CDR3aa: CASSLAGAGRSSYEQYF
CDR3nt: TGTGCCAGCAGCTTAGCGGGGGCAGGTAGGAGCTCCTACGAGCAGTACTTC

j_gene: TRBJ1-1
abundance: -
d_gene: -
v_gene: TRBV4-3
CDR3aa: CASSQDNSFLPEAFF
CDR3nt: TGCGCCAGCAGCCAAGATAACAGTTTCCTCCCTGAAGCTTTCTTT

j_gene: TRBJ1-1
abundance: -
d_gene: -
v_gene: TRBV28
CDR3aa: CASSYDGRDTEAFF
CDR3nt: TGTGCCAGCAGCTACGACGGTAGGGACACTGAAGCTTTCTTT

j_gene: TRBJ1-1
abundance: few
d_gene: -
v_gene: TRBV13
CDR3aa: CASSQTGGSGMNTEAFF
CDR3nt: TGTGCCAGCAGCCAAACCGGAGGGTCTGGCATGAACACTGAAGCTTTCTTT

j_gene: TRBJ1-2
abundance: -
d_gene: -
v_gene: TRBV21-1
CDR3aa: CASSKPLGLYTF
CDR3nt: TGTGCCAGCAGCAAACCCCTGGGCTTATACACCTTC

j_gene: TRBJ1-4
abundance: -
d_gene: TRBD1
v_gene: TRBV14
CDR3aa: CASSQDRGQGVEKLFF
CDR3nt: TGTGCCAGCAGCCAAGATCGAGGACAGGGAGTGGAAAAACTGTTTTTT

j_gene: TRBJ1-1
abundance: -
d_gene: -
v_gene: TRBV13
CDR3aa: CASSLQGNTEAFF
CDR3nt: TGTGCCAGCAGCTTGCAGGGGAACACTGAAGCTTTCTTT

j_gene: TRBJ1-1
abundance: -
d_gene: -
v_gene: TRBV9
CDR3aa: CASSAGEILNTEAFF
CDR3nt: TGTGCCAGCAGCGCCGGGGAGATTTTGAACACTGAAGCTTTCTTT

j_gene: TRBJ1-1
abundance: -
d_gene: -
v_gene: TRBV7-9
CDR3aa: CASWNRMDRANTEAFF
CDR3nt: TGTGCCAGCTGGAATCGGATGGACCGGGCGAACACTGAGGCTTTCTTT

j_gene: TRBJ2-2
abundance: -
d_gene: -
v_gene: TRBV9
CDR3aa: CASSPSTGELFF
CDR3nt: TGTGCCAGCAGCCCAAGTACCGGGGAGCTGTTTTTT

j_gene: TRBJ2-7
abundance: -
d_gene: TRBD1
v_gene: TRBV11-3
CDR3aa: CASSLGQYLREQYF
CDR3nt: TGTGCCAGCAGCTTGGGACAGTACCTTCGTGAGCAGTACTTC

j_gene: TRBJ1-2
abundance: -
d_gene: TRBD1
v_gene: TRBV7-6
CDR3aa: CASSPGTGLNSYGYTF
CDR3nt: TGTGCCAGCAGCCCGGGGACAGGGCTGAATTCTTATGGCTACACCTTC

j_gene: TRBJ2-7
abundance: -
d_gene: TRBD1
v_gene: TRBV5-5
CDR3aa: CASSLSDRGSPYEQYF
CDR3nt: TGTGCCAGCAGCCTCAGCGACAGGGGGTCCCCCTACGAGCAGTACTTC

j_gene: TRBJ2-3
abundance: -
d_gene: TRBD2
v_gene: TRBV7-8
CDR3aa: CASSLATSGDTQYF
CDR3nt: TGTGCCAGCAGCTTAGCGACTAGCGGAGATACGCAGTATTTT

j_gene: TRBJ1-3
abundance: -
d_gene: -
v_gene: TRBV30
CDR3aa: CAWSPTSGNTIYF
CDR3nt: TGTGCCTGGAGCCCGACCTCTGGAAACACCATATATTTT

j_gene: TRBJ1-1
abundance: -
d_gene: -
v_gene: TRBV6-6
CDR3aa: CASRPQDRIEAFF
CDR3nt: TGTGCCAGCAGACCCCAAGACAGGATTGAAGCTTTCTTT

j_gene: TRBJ1-5
abundance: -
d_gene: -
v_gene: TRBV27
CDR3aa: CASSLSARRGGQPQHF
CDR3nt: TGTGCCAGCAGTTTAAGCGCCCGCAGGGGCGGTCAGCCCCAGCATTTT

j_gene: TRBJ2-1
abundance: few
d_gene: -
v_gene: TRBV28
CDR3aa: CASSKPLGFNEQFF
CDR3nt: TGTGCCAGCAGTAAACCTCTAGGATTCAATGAGCAGTTCTTC

j_gene: TRBJ1-1
abundance: -
d_gene: -
v_gene: TRBV28
CDR3aa: CASGGEWAGTEAFF
CDR3nt: TGTGCCAGCGGTGGGGAGTGGGCAGGAACTGAAGCTTTCTTT

j_gene: TRBJ1-5
abundance: few
d_gene: -
v_gene: TRBV7-8
CDR3aa: CASSQRWDQPQHF
CDR3nt: TGTGCCAGCAGCCAAAGGTGGGATCAGCCCCAGCATTTT

j_gene: TRBJ2-1
abundance: -
d_gene: -
v_gene: TRBV28
CDR3aa: CASSLWEREDNEQFF
CDR3nt: TGTGCCAGCAGTTTATGGGAAAGGGAAGACAATGAGCAGTTCTTC

j_gene: TRBJ1-2
abundance: -
d_gene: -
v_gene: TRBV5-8
CDR3aa: CASSGDPGRYGYTF
CDR3nt: TGTGCCAGCAGCGGGGACCCGGGGCGCTATGGCTACACCTTC

j_gene: TRBJ1-5
abundance: few
d_gene: -
v_gene: TRBV5-6
CDR3aa: CASSLAEARQPQHF
CDR3nt: TGTGCCAGCAGCTTGGCCGAGGCCCGACAGCCCCAGCATTTT

j_gene: TRBJ2-7
abundance: -
d_gene: -
v_gene: TRBV6-6
CDR3aa: CASSSTYEQYF
CDR3nt: TGTGCCAGCAGTTCCACCTACGAGCAGTACTTC

j_gene: TRBJ2-7
abundance: -
d_gene: -
v_gene: TRBV9
CDR3aa: CASSPGSPLYEQYF
CDR3nt: TGTGCCAGCAGCCCGGGATCGCCCCTCTACGAGCAGTACTTC

j_gene: TRBJ2-7
abundance: few
d_gene: -
v_gene: TRBV7-2
CDR3aa: CASSSDYYEQYF
CDR3nt: TGTGCCAGCAGCTCAGACTACTACGAGCAGTACTTC

j_gene: TRBJ2-5
abundance: -
d_gene: -
v_gene: TRBV11-2
CDR3aa: CASSPMGASPQETQYF
CDR3nt: TGTGCCAGCAGCCCGATGGGGGCTAGCCCCCAAGAGACCCAGTACTTC

j_gene: TRBJ2-7
abundance: -
d_gene: -
v_gene: TRBV27
CDR3aa: CASSYSGLAHEQYF
CDR3nt: TGTGCCAGCAGTTACTCCGGACTGGCCCACGAGCAGTACTTC

j_gene: TRBJ2-7
abundance: -
d_gene: -
v_gene: TRBV5-4
CDR3aa: CASSLEVGTYEQYF
CDR3nt: TGTGCCAGCAGCTTGGAGGTAGGGACCTACGAGCAGTACTTC

j_gene: TRBJ1-4
abundance: -
d_gene: TRBD1
v_gene: TRBV7-8
CDR3aa: CASSLSDTGGNEKLFF
CDR3nt: TGTGCCAGCAGCTTAAGCGACACAGGGGGGAATGAAAAACTGTTTTTT

j_gene: TRBJ2-5
abundance: -
d_gene: -
v_gene: TRBV7-9
CDR3aa: CASSLVEGQETQYF
CDR3nt: TGTGCCAGCAGCTTAGTGGAGGGCCAAGAGACCCAGTACTTC

j_gene: TRBJ2-1
abundance: -
d_gene: TRBD2
v_gene: TRBV28
CDR3aa: CASSLSRGAMEQFF
CDR3nt: TGTGCCAGCAGTTTATCGCGGGGGGCTATGGAGCAGTTCTTC

j_gene: TRBJ2-5
abundance: -
d_gene: -
v_gene: TRBV19
CDR3aa: CASSIGGGRETQYF
CDR3nt: TGTGCCAGTAGTATAGGTGGGGGTAGAGAGACCCAGTACTTC

j_gene: TRBJ2-7
abundance: -
d_gene: -
v_gene: TRBV6-5
CDR3aa: CASSYSRQSSYEQYF
CDR3nt: TGTGCCAGCAGTTACTCCAGACAGAGCTCCTACGAGCAGTACTTC

j_gene: TRBJ2-7
abundance: -
d_gene: -
v_gene: TRBV10-3
CDR3aa: CAISEPDSSDEQYF
CDR3nt: TGTGCCATCAGTGAGCCAGACAGTTCTGACGAGCAGTACTTC

j_gene: TRBJ2-2
abundance: -
d_gene: TRBD2
v_gene: TRBV11-2
CDR3aa: CASSSAGGLSTGELFF
CDR3nt: TGTGCCAGCAGCTCAGCGGGAGGGCTAAGCACCGGGGAGCTGTTTTTT

j_gene: TRBJ1-4
abundance: -
d_gene: -
v_gene: TRBV7-9
CDR3aa: CASSQGGTNEKLFF
CDR3nt: TGTGCCAGCAGCCAAGGGGGAACGAATGAAAAACTGTTTTTT

j_gene: TRBJ1-2
abundance: -
d_gene: -
v_gene: TRBV28
CDR3aa: CASSYFRAGYGYTF
CDR3nt: TGTGCCAGCAGCTATTTCCGGGCAGGGTATGGCTACACCTTC

j_gene: TRBJ2-3
abundance: -
d_gene: -
v_gene: TRBV4-1
CDR3aa: CASSQETGTDTQYF
CDR3nt: TGCGCCAGCAGCCAAGAAACAGGCACAGATACGCAGTATTTT

j_gene: TRBJ2-2
abundance: once
d_gene: -
v_gene: TRBV28
CDR3aa: CASSYGGRNTGELFF
CDR3nt: TGTGCCAGCAGTTATGGGGGGCGCAACACCGGGGAGCTGTTTTTT

j_gene: TRBJ1-3
abundance: -
d_gene: TRBD1
v_gene: TRBV6-1
CDR3aa: CAALTGAGNTIYF
CDR3nt: TGTGCCGCCTTGACAGGGGCTGGAAACACCATATATTTT

j_gene: TRBJ1-2
abundance: -
d_gene: TRBD1
v_gene: TRBV19
CDR3aa: CASSTPGGAGGYTF
CDR3nt: TGTGCCAGTAGTACCCCAGGGGGCGCGGGAGGCTACACCTTC

j_gene: TRBJ2-7
abundance: -
d_gene: -
v_gene: TRBV28
CDR3aa: CASSRTVYEQYF
CDR3nt: TGTGCCAGCAGTCGGACAGTATACGAGCAGTACTTC

j_gene: TRBJ2-7
abundance: once
d_gene: -
v_gene: TRBV15
CDR3aa: CATTHEQYF
CDR3nt: TGTGCCACCACCCACGAGCAGTACTTC

j_gene: TRBJ2-7
abundance: -
d_gene: -
v_gene: TRBV27
CDR3aa: CASRGTTTLGSYEQYF
CDR3nt: TGTGCCAGCAGGGGTACAACGACCCTCGGCTCCTACGAGCAGTACTTC

j_gene: TRBJ1-1
abundance: -
d_gene: -
v_gene: TRBV19
CDR3aa: CASSPGWGTEAFF
CDR3nt: TGTGCCAGTAGCCCGGGTTGGGGCACTGAAGCTTTCTTT

j_gene: TRBJ1-1
abundance: large
d_gene: -
v_gene: TRBV15
CDR3aa: CATSRDRAPNTEAFF
CDR3nt: TGTGCCACCAGCAGAGATAGGGCGCCAAACACTGAAGCTTTCTTT

j_gene: TRBJ1-2
abundance: -
d_gene: TRBD1
v_gene: TRBV6-1
CDR3aa: CASSASRTGLLYGYTF
CDR3nt: TGTGCCAGCAGTGCCTCAAGGACAGGGCTTCTCTATGGCTACACCTTC

j_gene: TRBJ2-1
abundance: -
d_gene: -
v_gene: TRBV28
CDR3aa: CASSIFATGKDEQFF
CDR3nt: TGTGCCAGCAGCATTTTCGCAACAGGAAAGGATGAGCAGTTCTTC

j_gene: TRBJ2-1
abundance: -
d_gene: TRBD2
v_gene: TRBV28
CDR3aa: CASSRGSGDGFF
CDR3nt: TGTGCCAGCAGCCGGGGGAGCGGGGATGGGTTCTTC